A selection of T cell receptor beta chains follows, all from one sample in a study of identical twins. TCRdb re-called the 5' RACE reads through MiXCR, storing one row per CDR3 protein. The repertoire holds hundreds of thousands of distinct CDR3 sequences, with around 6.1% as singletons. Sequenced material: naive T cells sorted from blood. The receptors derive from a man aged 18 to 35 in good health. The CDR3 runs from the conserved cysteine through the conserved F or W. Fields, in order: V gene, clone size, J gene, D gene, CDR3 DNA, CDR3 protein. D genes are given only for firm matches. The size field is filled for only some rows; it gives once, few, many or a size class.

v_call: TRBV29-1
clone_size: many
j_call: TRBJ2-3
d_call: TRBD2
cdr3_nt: TGCAGCGCCCAAGGGTTAGCGGGAACTAGCACAGATACGCAGTATTTT
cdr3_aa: CSAQGLAGTSTDTQYF

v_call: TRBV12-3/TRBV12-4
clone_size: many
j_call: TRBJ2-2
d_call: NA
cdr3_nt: TGTGCCAGCAGTGGGGAATTCATCGGGACAAGAAAAACCGGGGAGCTGTTTTTT
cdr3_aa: CASSGEFIGTRKTGELFF

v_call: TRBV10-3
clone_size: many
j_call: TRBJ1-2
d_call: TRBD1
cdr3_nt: TGTGCCATCAACCCCGGGACAGGTTCCGGTGGCTACACCTTC
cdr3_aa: CAINPGTGSGGYTF

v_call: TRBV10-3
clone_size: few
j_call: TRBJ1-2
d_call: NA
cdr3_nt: TGTGCCATCAGTGGGGGTGGAGTTGGACAAGAATTGGATTTGGACTATGGCTACACCTTC
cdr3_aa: CAISGGGVGQELDLDYGYTF

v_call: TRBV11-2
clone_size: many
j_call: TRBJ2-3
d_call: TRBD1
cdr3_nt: TGTGCCAGCAGCCCCGGACACAGGGGATCAGATACGCAGTATTTT
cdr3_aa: CASSPGHRGSDTQYF

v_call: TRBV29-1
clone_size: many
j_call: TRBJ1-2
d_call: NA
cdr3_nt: TGCAGCGGTACGAGGCAGAGCTATGGCTACACCTTC
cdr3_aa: CSGTRQSYGYTF

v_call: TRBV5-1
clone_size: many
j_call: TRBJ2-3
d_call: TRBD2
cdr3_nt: TGCGCCAGCAGCTTGGTTCTAGCGGGAGTAGGCACAGATACGCAGTATTTT
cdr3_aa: CASSLVLAGVGTDTQYF

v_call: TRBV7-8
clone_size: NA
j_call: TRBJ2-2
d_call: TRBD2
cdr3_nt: TGTGCCAGCAGCTTAAACCCCCAAATCGCGGGAGCGGACGGGGAGCTGTTTTTT
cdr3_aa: CASSLNPQIAGADGELFF

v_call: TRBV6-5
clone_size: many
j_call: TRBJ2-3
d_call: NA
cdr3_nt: TGTGCCAGCAGTTCCCCCCTGGACAGCCGGCGCCTAGATACGCAGTATTTT
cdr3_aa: CASSSPLDSRRLDTQYF

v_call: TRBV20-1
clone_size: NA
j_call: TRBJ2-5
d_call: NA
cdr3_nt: TGCAGTGCAAAAGGGGGAGGAGGCGAGACCCAGTACTTC
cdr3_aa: CSAKGGGGETQYF

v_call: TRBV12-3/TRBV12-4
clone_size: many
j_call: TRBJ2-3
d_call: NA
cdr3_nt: TGTGCCAGCAGTTTTTCGGCGGAGAGCCCAGATACGCAGTATTTT
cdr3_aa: CASSFSAESPDTQYF

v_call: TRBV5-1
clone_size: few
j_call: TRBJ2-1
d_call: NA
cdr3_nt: TGCGCCAGCAGCTTGGAAGTTAGGGTTCAGGACAATGAGCAGTTCTTC
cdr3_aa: CASSLEVRVQDNEQFF

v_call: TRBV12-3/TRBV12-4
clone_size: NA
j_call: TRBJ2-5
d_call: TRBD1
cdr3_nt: TGTGCCAGCAGCCACCCCAGGGGGCGAGAGACCCAGTACTTC
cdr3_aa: CASSHPRGRETQYF

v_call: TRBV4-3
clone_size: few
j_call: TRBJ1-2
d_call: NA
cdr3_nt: TGCGCCAGCAGCCAAGATTTCTCCGGGAGCTATGGCTACACCTTC
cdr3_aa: CASSQDFSGSYGYTF

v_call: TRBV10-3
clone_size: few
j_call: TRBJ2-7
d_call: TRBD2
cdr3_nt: TGTGCCATCTCGAGCGGGAGTATTACCCACGAGCAGTACTTC
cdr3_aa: CAISSGSITHEQYF

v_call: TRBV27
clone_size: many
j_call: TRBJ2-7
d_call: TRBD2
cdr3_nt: TGTGCCAGCAGTGCCGGGACTAGCGGGCGCAACGAGCAGTACTTC
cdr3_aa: CASSAGTSGRNEQYF

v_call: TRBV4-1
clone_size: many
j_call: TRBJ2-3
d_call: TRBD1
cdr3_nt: TGCGCCAGCAGCCAAGAAGGGACAGGGGCTGGCACAGATACGCAGTATTTT
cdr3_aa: CASSQEGTGAGTDTQYF

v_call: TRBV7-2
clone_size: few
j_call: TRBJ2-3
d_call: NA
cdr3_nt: TGTGCCAGCAGCTCTGACAGTGGACGTCGCACAGATACGCAGTATTTT
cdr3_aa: CASSSDSGRRTDTQYF

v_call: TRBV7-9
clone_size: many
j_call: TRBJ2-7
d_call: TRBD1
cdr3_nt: TGTGCCAGCAGCTTCGGGACAGGGTACGACGAGCAGTACTTC
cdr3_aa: CASSFGTGYDEQYF

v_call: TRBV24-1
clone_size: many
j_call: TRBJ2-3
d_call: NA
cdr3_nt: TGTGCCACCAGTGATCAAAGGAGCGAACGCGCGTCGTATTTT
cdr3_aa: CATSDQRSERASYF

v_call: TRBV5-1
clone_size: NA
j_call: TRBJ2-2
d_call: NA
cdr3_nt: TGCGCCAGCAGCTTGGCCAGGGCAGCGAACACCGGGGAGCTGTTTTTT
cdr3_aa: CASSLARAANTGELFF

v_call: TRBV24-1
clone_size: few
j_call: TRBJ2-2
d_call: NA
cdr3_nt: TGTGCCACCAGTGACCACGGACGGACGAACACCGGGGAGCTGTTTTTT
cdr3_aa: CATSDHGRTNTGELFF

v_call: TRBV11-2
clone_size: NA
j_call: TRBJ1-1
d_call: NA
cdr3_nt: TGTGCCAGCAGCTTGACGGGCCATGGGGAAACTGAAGCTTTCTTT
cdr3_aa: CASSLTGHGETEAFF

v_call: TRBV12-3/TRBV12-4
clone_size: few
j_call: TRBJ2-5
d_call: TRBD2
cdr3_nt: TGTGCCAGCAGTTTCGTAGCGGGAGAGTCAGAGACCCAGTACTTC
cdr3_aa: CASSFVAGESETQYF

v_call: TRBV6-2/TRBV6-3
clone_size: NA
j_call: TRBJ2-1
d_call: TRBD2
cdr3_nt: TGTGCCACCCAAAGCCTGCGGGGGAACTCCTACAATGAGCAGTTCTTC
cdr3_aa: CATQSLRGNSYNEQFF

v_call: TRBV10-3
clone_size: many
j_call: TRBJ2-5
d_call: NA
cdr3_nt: TGTGCCATCAGTGGCGACAAGGGTTTGGAGACCCAGTACTTC
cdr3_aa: CAISGDKGLETQYF

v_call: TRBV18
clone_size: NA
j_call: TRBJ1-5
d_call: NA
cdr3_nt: TGTGCCAGCTCACCAGGTTGGAGGGATCAGCCCCAGCATTTT
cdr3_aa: CASSPGWRDQPQHF

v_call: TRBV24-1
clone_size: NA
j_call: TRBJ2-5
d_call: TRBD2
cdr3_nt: TGTGCCACCGCGAACCCAACCAGCGGGGATCACGGGACCCAGTACTTC
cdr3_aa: CATANPTSGDHGTQYF

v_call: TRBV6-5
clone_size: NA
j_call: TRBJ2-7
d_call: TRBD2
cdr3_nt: TGTGCCAGCAGTTCCCCGGGACTAGTATCTTACGAGCAGTACTTC
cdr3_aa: CASSSPGLVSYEQYF

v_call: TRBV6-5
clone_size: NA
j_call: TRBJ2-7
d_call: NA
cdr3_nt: TGTGCCAGCAGTTACACGTGGGACGGAGACTACGAGCAGTACTTC
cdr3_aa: CASSYTWDGDYEQYF

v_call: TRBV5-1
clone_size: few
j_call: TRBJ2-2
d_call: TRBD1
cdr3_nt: TGCGCCAGCAGTCTCCCGGGACAGGGGGCTTGGCGGGAGCTGTTTTTT
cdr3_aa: CASSLPGQGAWRELFF

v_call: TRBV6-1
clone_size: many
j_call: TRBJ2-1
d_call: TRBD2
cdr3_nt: TGTGCCAGCAGGGCAAGCGGGGGAGTCTATGAGCAGTTCTTC
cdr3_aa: CASRASGGVYEQFF

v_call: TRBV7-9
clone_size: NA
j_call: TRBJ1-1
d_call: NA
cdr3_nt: TGTGCCAGCAGCACCACCGCAGGAGGAGCTTTCTTT
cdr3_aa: CASSTTAGGAFF

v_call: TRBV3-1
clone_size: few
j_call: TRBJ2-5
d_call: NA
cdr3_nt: TGTGCCAGCAGCGGAGAAATAACCGACCCGGAGACCCAGTACTTC
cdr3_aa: CASSGEITDPETQYF

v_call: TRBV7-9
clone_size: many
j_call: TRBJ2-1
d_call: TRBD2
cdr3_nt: TGTGCCAGCAGCTTAGAGAGGACTAGCGGACATGAGCAGTTCTTC
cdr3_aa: CASSLERTSGHEQFF

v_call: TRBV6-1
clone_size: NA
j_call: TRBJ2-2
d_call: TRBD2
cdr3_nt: TGTGCCAGCACCCCTCGCACTAGCGGGATTACGAACACCGGGGAGCTGTTTTTT
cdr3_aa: CASTPRTSGITNTGELFF

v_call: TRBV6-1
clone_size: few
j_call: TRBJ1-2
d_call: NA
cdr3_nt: TGTGCCAGCAGCTTTCAGCTCACGGATTCCTATGGCTACACCTTC
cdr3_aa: CASSFQLTDSYGYTF

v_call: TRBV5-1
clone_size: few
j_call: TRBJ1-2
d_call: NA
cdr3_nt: TGCGCCAGCAGCTTGTTCGATCGCAGTAACTATGGCTACACCTTC
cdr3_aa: CASSLFDRSNYGYTF

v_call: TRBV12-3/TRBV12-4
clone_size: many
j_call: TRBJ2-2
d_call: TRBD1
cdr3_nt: TGTGCCAGCAGTTTTGAGGGACAGTCTATCGGGGAGCTGTTTTTT
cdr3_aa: CASSFEGQSIGELFF

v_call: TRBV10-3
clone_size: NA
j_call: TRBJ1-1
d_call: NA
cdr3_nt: TGTGCCGCCCGGAAGGGGCCCGAGGGGAACACTGAAGCTTTCTTT
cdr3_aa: CAARKGPEGNTEAFF

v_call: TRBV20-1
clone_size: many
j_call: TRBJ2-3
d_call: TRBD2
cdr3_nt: TGCAGTGCTAGGGTGCTAGCGGCCACAGATACGCAGTATTTT
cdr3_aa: CSARVLAATDTQYF

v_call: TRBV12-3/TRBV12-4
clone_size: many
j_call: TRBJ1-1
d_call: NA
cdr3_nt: TGTGCCAGCTCTCGGGGTGGGAACACTGAAGCTTTCTTT
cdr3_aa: CASSRGGNTEAFF

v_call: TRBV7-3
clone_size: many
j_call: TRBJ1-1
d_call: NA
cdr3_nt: TGTGCCAGCAGCTTAACGACGGACAGGAACACTGAAGCTTTCTTT
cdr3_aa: CASSLTTDRNTEAFF

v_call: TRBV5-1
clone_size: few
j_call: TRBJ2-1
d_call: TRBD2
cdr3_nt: TGCGCCAGCAGCCCCGGCCCCCGACTAGCGGGAAACTACAATGAGCAGTTCTTC
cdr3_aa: CASSPGPRLAGNYNEQFF

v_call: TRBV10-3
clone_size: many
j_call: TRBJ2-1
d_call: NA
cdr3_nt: TGTGCCATCAGTCACTTCCCCAATGAGCAGTTCTTC
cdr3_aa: CAISHFPNEQFF

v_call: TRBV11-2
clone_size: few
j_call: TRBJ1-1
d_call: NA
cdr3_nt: TGTGCCAGCAGCTTAGATTCGCCAGCTGAAGCTTTCTTT
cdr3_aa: CASSLDSPAEAFF

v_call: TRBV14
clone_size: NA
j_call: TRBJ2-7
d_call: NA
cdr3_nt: TGTGCCAGCAGCCCCTCCAACTACGAGCAGTACTTC
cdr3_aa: CASSPSNYEQYF

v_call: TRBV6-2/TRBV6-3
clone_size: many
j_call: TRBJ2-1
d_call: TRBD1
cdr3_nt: TGTGCCAGCAGTACTCCCGGGACAGGGAGCTCCTACAATGAGCAGTTCTTC
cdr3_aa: CASSTPGTGSSYNEQFF

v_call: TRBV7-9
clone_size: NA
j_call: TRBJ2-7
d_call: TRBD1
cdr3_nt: TGTGCCAGCAGCCCCCGGCGTACAGGGGGATGGCAGTACTTC
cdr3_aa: CASSPRRTGGWQYF

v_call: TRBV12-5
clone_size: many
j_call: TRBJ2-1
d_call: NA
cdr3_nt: TGTGCTAGTGAGTCCAAAACCTACAATGAGCAGTTCTTC
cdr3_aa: CASESKTYNEQFF